This is a list of T cell receptor beta chains from one sample in a study of blood T cell repertoires in COVID-19. Only in-frame clones appear in the TCRdb table, and some are missing; sequencing was by immunoSEQ multiplex PCR. The profile shows some 24,000 clones, 86% of them singletons. The source material was peripheral blood. The receptors were sampled from a man in his forties or fifties with active COVID-19. Each CDR3 is given with its conserved first and last residue. The D gene is left open where the match is weak. Expanded clones are given a class, and other clones once, few, many or no size at all.

14	TRBV6-2/TRBV6-3	medium-sized	.	TRBJ2-3	TGTGCCAGCAGTTTTCGGGAGACCACAGATACGCAGTATTTT	CASSFRETTDTQYF
16	TRBV6-2/TRBV6-3	few	.	TRBJ2-3	TGTGCCAGCAGTTTGCCAGCGGGCCTCGGCACAGATACGCAGTATTTT	CASSLPAGLGTDTQYF
17	TRBV6-2/TRBV6-3	.	TRBD1	TRBJ1-5	TGTGCCAGCAGTTACGAGTCAGGGGGTTCGAATAATCAGCCCCAGCATTTT	CASSYESGGSNNQPQHF
13	TRBV6-5	.	TRBD1	TRBJ1-2	TGTGCCAGCAGTCAACAGGGGAACTATGGCTACACCTTC	CASSQQGNYGYTF
14	TRBV19	.	.	TRBJ2-1	TGTGCCAGTAGTATTCTAGAAAGGTCTAATGAGCAGTTCTTC	CASSILERSNEQFF
15	TRBV15	.	.	TRBJ1-1	TGTGCCACCAGCAGAGTGGAAGGGGTGAACACTGAAGCTTTCTTT	CATSRVEGVNTEAFF
13	TRBV3-1/TRBV3-2	.	.	TRBJ2-2	TGTGCCAGCAGCCAAAGGGAGGCCGGGGAGCTGTTTTTT	CASSQREAGELFF
15	TRBV28	.	TRBD2	TRBJ2-5	TGTGCCAGCAGTCGCCCCGGGACTAGAAAAGAGACCCAGTACTTC	CASSRPGTRKETQYF
15	TRBV10-3	.	TRBD2	TRBJ2-3	TGTGCCGTCACTAGCGGGAGGGCTGGCACAGATACGCAGTATTTT	CAVTSGRAGTDTQYF
14	TRBV6-5	few	.	TRBJ1-5	TGTGCCAGCACCAGAGGATATCCGAATCAGCCCCAGCATTTT	CASTRGYPNQPQHF
14	TRBV27	.	TRBD1	TRBJ2-7	TGTGCCGGACTTGAGGGACAGGGATACTACGAGCAGTACTTC	CAGLEGQGYYEQYF
14	TRBV9	.	TRBD2	TRBJ2-3	TGTGCCAGCACCCGACTAGCGAGCACAGATACGCAGTATTTT	CASTRLASTDTQYF
16	TRBV5-4	once	.	TRBJ2-2	TGTGCCAGCAGCTTTGAAGGAGGGAGTAACACCGGGGAGCTGTTTTTT	CASSFEGGSNTGELFF
16	TRBV11-3	.	TRBD2	TRBJ2-3	TGTGCCAGCAGCTTGGGAGCGGGGGGAAGCGCAGATACGCAGTATTTT	CASSLGAGGSADTQYF